The T cell receptor (beta chain) under discussion was sequenced for a study of cytomegalovirus exposure and HLA in healthy donors. Study-wide findings and caveats: The investigators catalogued 164 TCR beta chains as cytomegalovirus-associated. According to an earlier analysis, most TCR beta V segments yielded productive rearrangements about 90% or about 30% of the time. Most subjects had HLA-A and HLA-B alleles reportedly predicted accurately by TCR beta sequences. 87-base-pair reads could not separate some V segments, including TRBV6-2 and TRBV6-3.

About this clone: Its antigen remains unknown.

PCR involved 60 Vbeta and 13 Jbeta primers. Data came from immunoSEQ multiplex PCR; TCRdb stores just in-frame clones and leaves some out. The table shows some 110,000 clones, with over 60% occurring only once. V shed 6 bases and J 0 bases; nucleotides not matched to a gene: 7. CDR3 size: 15 residues. Germline V gene lookup returns CDR1 MDHEN and CDR2 SYDVKM. This receptor was obtained from a woman aged 30 to 39 in good health and CMV-seronegative. The specimen sequenced was PBMCs. This chain uses TRBV28 with TRBJ2-7, with 8 bases identical to TRBD2. CDR3 coding DNA: TGTGCCAGCAGCAATAGCGGGGCTCTCTCCTACGAGCAGTACTTC. Its protein is CASSNSGALSYEQYF.